The 14 T cell receptor beta chains given below trace back to one sample, sequenced in a study of cytomegalovirus exposure and HLA in healthy donors. The protocol was immunoSEQ multiplex PCR, while the TCRdb copy is restricted to in-frame clones and leaves out a portion. Among 150,000 to 200,000 clones, around 96% were seen once, and the ten largest hold under 0.9%. The material sequenced was PBMCs. These receptors were collected from a woman under 30 in good health and CMV-seronegative.

The chain carries TRBV4-3 and TRBJ1-4; D ambiguous. Germline loops: CDR1 LGHNA, CDR2 YSLEER. Trimming took 1 base from V and 4 from J, leaving 7 bases between them. This CDR3 comprises 14 residues. This CDR3 is CASSQVSVNEKLFF. In DNA form, the CDR3 reads TGCGCCAGCAGCCAAGTATCGGTTAATGAAAAACTGTTTTTT.

This rearrangement joins TRBV27 to TRBJ2-1; 8 bases align to TRBD1. The germline CDR1 and CDR2 sequences are MNHEY and SMNVEV (reference sequence). CDR3 length: 13 residues. The ends lost 4 bases at V and 10 bases at J; junction bases unmatched: 6. CDR3 in amino acids: CASSSTGADEQFF. The CDR3 nucleotides read TGTGCCAGCAGTTCGACAGGGGCCGACGAGCAGTTCTTC.

The V and J genes are TRBV4-3 and TRBJ2-6, with D uncertain. In germline, CDR1 is LGHNA, CDR2 YSLEER. This CDR3 region has 19 residues. V shed 0 bases and J shed 0 bases, with 15 bases lying between them. The CDR3 reads CASSQEPTALSSGANVLTF. The CDR3 DNA sequence: TGCGCCAGCAGCCAAGAGCCCACAGCCCTAAGCTCTGGGGCCAACGTCCTGACTTTC.

CDR3 nucleotides: TGTGCCAGCAGCTTGGGCGGGGGGGACGGGCAGTTCTTC. It is translated as CASSLGGGDGQFF. V usage is TRBV7-3 and J usage is TRBJ2-1; 9 bases map to TRBD2. The CDR3 runs to 13 residues. The V gene's germline CDR1 is SGHTA and CDR2 FQGTGA. With V trimmed by 3 bases and J by 12 bases, 6 bases remained unmatched. Full variable domain (missing parts from reference TRBV7-3 and TRBJ2-1): GAGVSQTPSNKVTEKGKYVELRCDPISGHTALYWYRQSLGQGPEFLIYFQGTGAADDSGLPNDRFFAVRPEGSVSTLKIQRTERGDSAVYLCASSLGGGDGQFFGPGTRLTVL.

The genes are TRBV4-1 and TRBJ2-1; D perhaps matches TRBD1 (5 bases). Germline-derived CDR1 and CDR2 are MGHRA and YSYEKL. The V end was cut by 0 bases, the J end by 2 bases, with 14 bases between. The length of the CDR3 is 17 residues. The CDR3 DNA reads TGCGCCAGCAGCCAAGAAGGGGCAGGTTTTCCCTACAATGAGCAGTTCTTC. Amino acid sequence: CASSQEGAGFPYNEQFF.

The CDR3 DNA reads TGTGCCAGCAGTAGCGGACTAGCGGGGGGGGAGCAGTACTTC. Amino acid sequence: CASSSGLAGGEQYF. The rearrangement uses TRBV6-6 and TRBJ2-7; 15 bases line up with TRBD2. The CDR3 sequence is 14 residues long. Germline values: CDR1 MNHNY, CDR2 SVGAGI (reference sequence). Losses at the gene ends were 5 bases for V and 7 bases for J; bases not matched to a gene: 3.

The V call is TRBV11-2, the J call TRBJ2-3; no reliable D call. Per the germline V gene, CDR1 is SGHAT and CDR2 is FQNNGV. The CDR3 is made up of 16 amino acids. V shed 1 base and J shed 3 bases, with 14 bases lying between them. CDR3 residues: CASSLVGTRSTDTQYF. CDR3 DNA: TGTGCCAGCAGCTTAGTGGGCACCCGGTCGACAGATACGCAGTATTTT.

The chain links TRBV7-2 to TRBJ2-5; 8 nucleotides agree with TRBD1. V lost 1 base, J lost 2 bases, and 9 bases stayed unmatched. The CDR3 has 17 residues. Germline CDR1 is SGHTA and CDR2 is FQGNSA. The CDR3 protein is CASSLVGQGLGQETQYF. CDR3 sequence (DNA): TGTGCCAGCAGCTTAGTCGGACAGGGTTTGGGGCAAGAGACCCAGTACTTC. The whole variable domain, remainder taken from reference TRBV7-2 and TRBJ2-5, is GAGVSQSPSNKVTEKGKDVELRCDPISGHTALYWYRQSLGQGLEFLIYFQGNSAPDKSGLPSDRFSAERTGGSVSTLTIQRTQQEDSAVYLCASSLVGQGLGQETQYFGPGTRLLVL.

As regards this clone: One end of the junction does not line up with germline, which may come from a read error. The V call is TRBV4-1, the J call TRBJ1-4, with 9 bases lining up with TRBD1. This CDR3 has 14 residues. The germline gives CDR1 MGHRA, CDR2 YSYEKL. CDR3 region: CASRQGTGNEKLFF. The CDR3, as DNA: TGCGCCAGCAGACAAGGGACAGGGAATGAAAAACTGTTTTTT.

The chain employs TRBV28 and TRBJ2-7; TRBD1 is a possible D gene (6 bases). The V end lost 6 bases, the J end lost 4 bases, and 13 bases lay between the germline ends. Germline V gives CDR1 MDHEN, CDR2 SYDVKM. This CDR3 has 13 amino acids. Here the CDR3 reads CASSYRVGYEQYF. The CDR3 DNA is TGTGCCAGCAGCTACAGGGTGGGATACGAGCAGTACTTC.

This clone was found a few times. The chain's CDR3 is CASNRTDSSPLHF. In nucleotides, the CDR3 is TGTGCCAGCAACAGGACAGACAGTTCACCCCTCCACTTT. This chain uses TRBV2 with TRBJ1-6, with D perhaps TRBD1 (6 bases). V lost 7 bases and J lost 9, with 13 bases in between. This CDR3 is built from 13 residues. Germline CDR1 SNHLY, CDR2 FYNNEI. Full variable domain (outside the CDR3, taken from reference TRBV2 and TRBJ1-6): EPEVTQTPSHQVTQMGQEVILRCVPISNHLYFYWYRQILGQKVEFLVSFYNNEISEKSEIFDDQFSVERPDGSNFTLKIRSTKLEDSAMYFCASNRTDSSPLHFGNGTRLTVT.

This clone was seen only once. V is TRBV18 and J is TRBJ1-5; D is possibly TRBD1 (5 bases). The CDR3 length is 16 residues. Between the trimmed V and J ends, which lost 3 bases and 6 bases, there was a span of 18 bases. CDR1 is KGHSH and CDR2 is LQKENI in the germline V gene. In DNA form, the CDR3 reads TGTGCCAGCTCACCTCGGGAGGGGCTCCGGGCTCAGCCCCAGCATTTT. Residues: CASSPREGLRAQPQHF.

The rearrangement uses TRBV11-2 and TRBJ1-1; TRBD1 might be the D (6 bases). With 5 bases removed from V and 5 bases from J, the gap between germline ends came to 18 bases. The CDR3 length is 15 residues. Looked up from germline, CDR1 is SGHAT and CDR2 is FQNNGV. The CDR3 bases are TGTGCCAGCAGCCTTAAAACGGGGGGCGAAACTGAAGCTTTCTTT. This encodes CASSLKTGGETEAFF. The complete variable domain, with remaining parts taken from reference TRBV11-2 and TRBJ1-1, reads EAGVAQSPRYKIIEKRQSVAFWCNPISGHATLYWYQQILGQGPKLLIQFQNNGVVDDSQLPKDRFSAERLKGVDSTLKIQPAKLEDSAVYLCASSLKTGGETEAFFGQGTRLTVV.

This clone was seen a single time. The rearrangement uses TRBV18 and TRBJ1-1; TRBD1 aligns across 10 bases. The V gene's germline CDR1 is KGHSH and CDR2 LQKENI. CDR3 length equals 15 residues. After removal of 1 base from V and 3 bases from J, the junction contained 2 bases not matched to a gene. In nucleotides, the CDR3 is TGTGCCAGCTCACCACGGACAGGGGGGGACACTGAAGCTTTCTTT. Residues: CASSPRTGGDTEAFF.